One sample yielded the 18 T cell receptor beta chains listed below, sequenced in a study of control samples from healthy donors and cancer patients (dated by TCRdb to the early 2020s). The library was generated by the immunoSEQ multiplex PCR assay. The immuneACCESS repertoire file appears here via TCRdb, limited to in-frame rearrangements. These files lack a portion of the clones; in checked studies, under half of the deficit traces to unresolved V genes, and the cause of the others is not known. This sample lists more than 110,000 clones; approximately 92% were detected once. The ten largest clones add up to about 11% of the sample. The sample was blood. The source is a man younger than 40 in good health.

The V call is TRBV6-1, the J call TRBJ1-5; the D is unclear. Germline values: CDR1 MNHNS, CDR2 SASEGT. V was pared by 2 bases and J by 4 bases, with 9 bases between. The CDR3 consists of 14 residues. The CDR3 nucleotides read TGTGCCAGCAGTGAACGGACGGAGAATCAGCCCCAGCATTTT. As protein: CASSERTENQPQHF.

The sample holds one count of this clone. The genes are TRBV2 and TRBJ2-5; D might be TRBD1 (6 bases). CDR3 length: 15 amino acids. V was trimmed by 5 bases and J by 5 bases, leaving 18 bases between them. Germline CDR1 SNHLY, CDR2 FYNNEI. The CDR3 DNA reads TGTGCCAGCAGTCTCGACAGGCTGAGGGGGGAGACCCAGTACTTC. The encoded protein is CASSLDRLRGETQYF.

This chain links TRBV19 with TRBJ2-6, with D possibly called TRBD1 or TRBD2 (6 bases each). Trimming shortened V by 2 bases and J by 4 bases, and 12 bases separated the two germline ends. The CDR3 has 16 residues. In germline, CDR1 is LNHDA, CDR2 SQIVND (reference sequence). For the CDR3, the DNA is TGTGCCAGTAGTATATCGGAGGGGACAGGGGCCAACGTCCTGACTTTC. Its translation is CASSISEGTGANVLTF.

The chain uses TRBV6-5 and TRBJ1-3, with D perhaps matching TRBD1 (5 bases). CDR3 length equals 16 residues. CDR1 MNHEY and CDR2 SVGAGI come from the germline V gene. The V and J ends lost 2 bases and 11 bases respectively, with 22 bases between them. CDR3 loop: CASSYKFYRGRGSIYF. The CDR3 coding sequence is TGTGCCAGCAGTTACAAGTTTTATCGGGGACGCGGGTCCATATATTTT.

This rearrangement joins TRBV3-1 (or the pseudogene TRBV3-2) to TRBJ2-3; 9 bases are shared with TRBD2. Germline assignment: CDR1 LGHDT and CDR2 YNNKEL (reference sequence). The CDR3 has 18 amino acids. Germline trimming cut 1 base from V and 2 bases from J; bases unmatched to any gene: 10. Written as DNA, the CDR3 is TGTGCCAGCAGCCAAGTTAGGGCGGGAGGGTTGTCCACAGATACGCAGTATTTT. Its protein is CASSQVRAGGLSTDTQYF.

V gene TRBV18 combines with J gene TRBJ2-1, with D unresolved. Germline CDR1 KGHSH, CDR2 LQKENI. V was pared by 6 bases and J by 3 bases, with 18 bases between. The CDR3 sequence is 16 residues long. The CDR3 region is CASSAFGQNNYNEQFF. The DNA for the CDR3 is TGTGCCAGCTCGGCCTTCGGGCAGAACAACTACAATGAGCAGTTCTTC.

The chain employs TRBV21-1 and TRBJ2-7; the table's D call, TRBD1, was not checked against the DNA. TRBV21-1 is listed as a pseudogene. The CDR3 extends over 15 amino acids. CDR3 bases: TGTGCCAGCAGCAAAGGGGGACAGGGGGCTTACGAGCAGTACTTC. This translates into CASSKGGQGAYEQYF.

The gene calls are TRBV7-9 and TRBJ2-1; 11 positions match TRBD2. J was trimmed by 9 bases and V by 0 bases; bases with no gene match: 10. Germline CDR1 is SEHNR and CDR2 is FQNEAQ (reference sequence). This CDR3 has 17 residues. CDR3 in amino acids: CASSLALLAGVDFEQFF. Written as DNA, the CDR3 is TGTGCCAGCAGCTTAGCGTTACTAGCGGGAGTAGATTTTGAGCAGTTCTTC. The entire variable domain, with the rest obtained from reference TRBV7-9 and TRBJ2-1, is as follows: DTGVSQNPRHKITKRGQNVTFRCDPISEHNRLYWYRQTLGQGPEFLTYFQNEAQLEKSRLLSDRFSAERPKGSFSTLEIQRTEQGDSAMYLCASSLALLAGVDFEQFFGPGTRLTVL.

This clone was found many times. The rearrangement uses TRBV3-1 (or the pseudogene TRBV3-2) and TRBJ1-1; the D is unclear. This CDR3 is built from 14 residues. CDR1 and CDR2 (germline): LGHDT, YNNKEL (reference sequence). Trimming cost V 1 base and J 4 bases, with 10 bases left between them. CDR3 sequence reads: CASSQGDTRTEAFF. The CDR3 bases are TGTGCCAGCAGCCAAGGCGACACCCGCACTGAAGCTTTCTTT.

CDR3 sequence (DNA): TGTGCCAGCAGCGTAGATTTTACAGGGGGGAACACTGAAGCTTTCTTT. Amino acids: CASSVDFTGGNTEAFF. V gene TRBV9 combines with J gene TRBJ1-1, with 8 bases aligning to TRBD1. V shed 0 bases and J 1 base; nucleotides not matched to a gene: 5. The CDR3 extends over 16 amino acids. Germline CDR1 is SGDLS and CDR2 is YYNGEE. Looking up the rest from reference TRBV9 and TRBJ1-1 gives the full variable domain: DSGVTQTPKHLITATGQRVTLRCSPRSGDLSVYWYQQSLDQGLQFLIQYYNGEERAKGNILERFSAQQFPDLHSELNLSSLELGDSALYFCASSVDFTGGNTEAFFGQGTRLTVV.

This rearrangement joins TRBV20-1 to TRBJ1-2; D may be TRBD1 (5 bases). V dropped 2 bases and J dropped 13 bases, with 14 bases sitting between them. Germline values: CDR1 DFQATT, CDR2 SNEGSKA (reference sequence). CDR3 length: 11 amino acids. Here the CDR3 reads CSARQGSLPTF. CDR3 DNA: TGCAGTGCTAGACAGGGCTCCCTCCCCACCTTC.

The chain links TRBV27 to TRBJ2-7; 12 nucleotides agree with TRBD2. V gave up 6 bases and J gave up 3 bases; unmatched junction bases: 3. This CDR3 spans 14 amino acids. The germline gives CDR1 MNHEY, CDR2 SMNVEV (reference sequence). CDR3 protein: CASSRTSGDYEQYF. The CDR3 DNA is TGTGCCAGCAGCCGGACTAGCGGGGACTACGAGCAGTACTTC.

The chain joins TRBV12-3 or TRBV12-4 to TRBJ2-7; D is undetermined. This CDR3 is built from 13 residues. Trimming removed 1 base from V and 0 bases from J, with 4 bases in between. CDR3 in DNA: TGTGCCAGCAGTTTAGGGAGCTCCTACGAGCAGTACTTC. Protein sequence: CASSLGSSYEQYF.

On this clone: No DNA is shown, since the ends of the CDR3 on it are uncertain; the CDR3 is the one TCRdb lists. This rearrangement joins TRBV11-1 to TRBJ2-5. The V gene's germline CDR1 is SGHAT and CDR2 FQDESV (reference sequence). The CDR3 contains 15 residues when both ends are counted. The CDR3 loop reads CASSFGPGSLETQYF.

The chain has TRBV28 and TRBJ1-5; D call uncertain. The CDR3 is made up of 15 amino acids. V gave up 4 bases and J gave up 6 bases, with 16 bases separating them. Germline V gene lookup returns CDR1 MDHEN and CDR2 SYDVKM. Here the CDR3 reads CASSSRKGAPQPQHF. Here the CDR3 DNA reads TGTGCCAGCAGTTCCCGAAAGGGAGCTCCTCAGCCCCAGCATTTT.

The gene calls are TRBV5-1 and TRBJ2-7, with 7 bases lining up with TRBD2. The trim removed 0 bases at V and 3 bases at J, leaving 3 bases unmatched. The CDR3 extends over 14 amino acids. Per germline, CDR1 SGHRS and CDR2 YFSETQ. CDR3 loop: CASSLGGGSYEQYF. The CDR3 DNA is TGCGCCAGCAGCTTGGGTGGCGGGAGCTACGAGCAGTACTTC.

The rearrangement uses TRBV4-1 and TRBJ2-2; TRBD1 might be the D (5 bases). CDR3 size: 13 residues. Germline V gene sequence: CDR1 MGHRA, CDR2 YSYEKL. V lost 3 bases to trimming and J lost 5 bases, with 7 bases between them. The CDR3 region has the DNA TGCGCCAGCAGCCACAGGGAAACCGGGGAGCTGTTTTTT. This gives the protein CASSHRETGELFF.

The rearrangement links TRBV15 to TRBJ2-3, with TRBD2 identical over 9 bases. CDR1 LNHNV and CDR2 YYDKDF come from the germline V gene (reference sequence). V was pared by 5 bases and J by 1 base, with 10 bases of the junction left unmatched. The CDR3 contains 17 residues. The CDR3 DNA is TGTGCCACCAGCTCCAGTGCGGGAGGGGTGGGCACAGATACGCAGTATTTT. Translated, it gives CATSSSAGGVGTDTQYF.